Listed here is a single TCR beta chain. There are 15 residues in the CDR3. The germline gives CDR1 SNHLY, CDR2 FYNNEI. The germline V and J ends were trimmed by 8 bases and 7 bases, with 20 bases remaining between them. This sample was included in a study of blood T cell repertoires in COVID-19. The method was immunoSEQ multiplex PCR; TCRdb's version includes in-frame clones alone and lacks a portion of them. Among about 420,000 clones listed, 80% to 90% were seen once. V gene TRBV2 combines with J gene TRBJ2-2; D possibly corresponds to TRBD2 (5 bases). Source material: peripheral blood. This sequence originates from a man between 18 and 29 years old with COVID-19, enrolled during active disease. CDR3 DNA: TGTGCCAGCGCGGAACAAGCGGAGGACCTCGGGGAGCTGTTTTTT. This encodes CASAEQAEDLGELFF.